The 15 T cell receptor beta chains in this list originate from one sample, sequenced in a study of T cells in Graves' hyperthyroidism and ophthalmopathy. The TCR beta CDR3 regions underwent amplification using RNA transcripts as the source. A set of HTBI primers served as the primers for a first-round RT-PCR of the TCR CDR3. In TCRdb, the multiplex PCR reads were re-called with MiXCR into one record per CDR3 protein. Of a few hundred thousand distinct CDR3 sequences listed, around 18% are singletons. Sequences were obtained from blood. The receptors derive from a man aged 18-30 years with Graves' ophthalmopathy.

The chain joins TRBV2 to TRBJ2-2; D may be TRBD1 (6 bases). Germline V lookup: CDR1 SNHLY, CDR2 FYNNEI. V was trimmed by 3 bases and J by 3 bases, leaving 14 bases between them. This CDR3 spans 16 amino acids. CDR3 sequence reads: CASSDGTRVHTGELFF. The CDR3, as DNA: TGTGCCAGCAGTGACGGGACAAGGGTCCACACCGGGGAGCTGTTTTTT.

Many counts were recorded for this clonotype. The chain links TRBV12-3 or TRBV12-4 to TRBJ1-5, with TRBD1 identical over 9 bases. V was clipped by 5 bases and J by 4 bases; unmatched bases: 3. The CDR3 has 14 residues. The CDR3 DNA reads TGTGCCAGCAGTGGGGACAGGGCTAATCAGCCCCAGCATTTT. Amino acids: CASSGDRANQPQHF.

The gene calls are TRBV24-1 and TRBJ2-5, with D hard to call. V was shortened by 4 bases and J by 1 base, with 9 bases between the two germline ends. CDR3 size: 14 residues. CDR1 is KGHDR and CDR2 is SFDVKD in the germline V gene. The CDR3 sequence is CATSDQSSQETQYF. CDR3 bases: TGTGCCACCAGTGACCAATCGTCCCAAGAGACCCAGTACTTC.

This clonotype came up a few times. The chain carries TRBV6-1 and TRBJ2-7; 9 bases match TRBD1. The CDR3 length is 15 residues. V lost 4 bases and J lost 1; bases outside the gene matches: 5. CDR1 and CDR2 (germline): MNHNS, SASEGT. In DNA form, the CDR3 reads TGTGCCAGCAGTGTTACCGGGACAGGGTCCTACGAGCAGTACTTC. It encodes CASSVTGTGSYEQYF.

In the case of this clonotype: Being one base from a much bigger clone, this may be a read error. The V and J genes are TRBV5-1 and TRBJ2-2, with D possibly matching TRBD1 (6 bases). The CDR3 is made up of 16 amino acids. CDR1 is SGHRS, CDR2 YFSETQ, per germline. CDR3: CASSLGLRTEDGEQFF. Here the CDR3 DNA reads TGCGCCAGCAGCTTGGGCCTGCGGACAGAGGACGGGGAGCAGTTTTTT. Based on the CDR3 plus reference TRBV5-1 and TRBJ2-2, the full variable domain is KAGVTQTPRYLIKTRGQQVTLSCSPISGHRSVSWYQQTPGQGLQFLFEYFSETQRNKGNFPGRFSGRQFSNSRSEMNVSTLELGDSALYLCASSLGLRTEDGEQFFGEGSRLTVL.

The chain carries TRBV20-1 and TRBJ2-7; 8 positions agree with TRBD1. Germline trimming cut 7 bases from V and 5 bases from J; bases unmatched to any gene: 10. The germline CDR1 and CDR2 sequences are DFQATT and SNEGSKA (reference sequence). The CDR3 runs to 13 residues. The CDR3 spells CSVPGQVDHEQYF. The CDR3 DNA reads as TGCAGTGTCCCGGGACAGGTTGATCACGAGCAGTACTTC.

This clonotype was seen ten or more times. The V and J genes are TRBV6-1 and TRBJ2-7; D uncertain. From germline, CDR1 is MNHNS and CDR2 SASEGT. The CDR3 is 13 residues long. V dropped 2 bases and J dropped 0 bases, with 5 bases sitting between them. The CDR3 is CASSEYGSYEQYF. The CDR3 DNA sequence: TGTGCCAGCAGTGAATACGGCTCCTACGAGCAGTACTTC.

This clonotype was observed a few times. V usage is TRBV19 and J usage is TRBJ2-1; 7 bases are a match to TRBD2. The CDR3 has 16 amino acids. Unmatched junction bases numbered 12, after V lost 5 bases and J lost 5 bases. CDR1 is LNHDA, CDR2 SQIVND, per germline (reference sequence). The CDR3 DNA reads TGTGCCAGTAGTCCCTACACCGGGGGGTTGCACAATGAGCAGTTCTTC. This sequence encodes CASSPYTGGLHNEQFF. The full variable domain, its missing parts supplied by reference TRBV19 and TRBJ2-1, is DGGITQSPKYLFRKEGQNVTLSCEQNLNHDAMYWYRQDPGQGLRLIYYSQIVNDFQKGDIAEGYSVSREKKESFPLTVTSAQKNPTAFYLCASSPYTGGLHNEQFFGPGTRLTVL.

This clonotype has ten or more counts. The chain has TRBV3-1 and TRBJ1-2; D gene unclear. The CDR3 consists of 12 residues. Deletions cut 3 bases from V and 7 bases from J, with 9 bases between. Germline assignment: CDR1 LGHDT and CDR2 YNNKEL (reference sequence). The CDR3 loop reads CASSQDWIGYTF. CDR3 DNA sequence: TGTGCCAGCAGCCAGGATTGGATTGGCTACACCTTC.

The chain joins TRBV19 to TRBJ1-1, with 9 bases that match TRBD1. Germline V gene data show CDR1 as LNHDA and CDR2 as SQIVND (reference sequence). The length of the CDR3 is 15 residues. Trimming removed 9 bases from V and 2 bases from J; junction bases left unmatched: 10. The CDR3 DNA sequence: TGTGCCAGCCAGTGGACAGGGGCCCCCAACACTGAAGCTTTCTTT. Protein sequence: CASQWTGAPNTEAFF.

This clonotype was seen at least ten times. The chain carries TRBV20-1 and TRBJ2-3; tentative D call: TRBD2 (5 bases). CDR1 is DFQATT, CDR2 SNEGSKA, per germline (reference sequence). The length of the CDR3 is 12 residues. V dropped 6 bases and J dropped 6 bases, with 13 bases sitting between them. The CDR3, as DNA: TGCAGTGCCCAAGACTATTACGATACGCAGTATTTT. Residues: CSAQDYYDTQYF.

This clonotype was counted at least ten times. The chain has TRBV27 and TRBJ1-2, with D unclear. The V and J ends lost 6 bases and 6 bases respectively, with 14 bases between them. Germline V CDR1 and CDR2: MNHEY, SMNVEV (reference sequence). This CDR3 comprises 13 residues. CDR3 residues: CASRGLAKDGYTF. Written as DNA, the CDR3 is TGTGCCAGCAGGGGGTTGGCCAAGGATGGCTACACCTTC.

This clonotype was counted many times. V and J are TRBV2 and TRBJ1-2; a weak D match, TRBD1 (5 bases). This CDR3 has 13 amino acids. Germline V gene lookup returns CDR1 SNHLY and CDR2 FYNNEI. V lost 4 bases and J 4 bases, leaving 10 bases between the germline ends. CDR3 sequence: CASSAGTVYGYTF. Here the CDR3 DNA reads TGTGCCAGCAGTGCCGGGACGGTCTATGGCTACACCTTC.

There are many counts of this clonotype. The V gene is TRBV20-1, the J gene TRBJ1-2; 9 nucleotides line up with TRBD1. V was clipped by 3 bases and J by 5 bases; unmatched bases: 7. This CDR3 spans 14 amino acids. CDR1 and CDR2 (germline): DFQATT, SNEGSKA (reference sequence). The CDR3 region is CSASPGQGRYGYTF. CDR3 nucleotide sequence: TGCAGTGCTAGTCCCGGACAGGGGAGGTATGGCTACACCTTC.

The J gene is TRBJ2-1, the V gene TRBV3-1; possibly TRBD1 or TRBD2 for D (5 bases each). CDR3 length: 16 amino acids. Germline V gene data show CDR1 as LGHDT and CDR2 as YNNKEL (reference sequence). V shed 3 bases and J shed 1 base, with 13 bases lying between them. The CDR3 region has the DNA TGTGCCAGCAGCCAGTCTTGGGACCTGTCCTACAATGAGCAGTTCTTC. Its protein product is CASSQSWDLSYNEQFF.